Presented here are 14 T cell receptor beta chains from one specimen sequenced in a study of tumor-infiltrating lymphocytes in primary liver carcinoma. Starting from 500 ng of total RNA, TCR beta cDNA was produced with a primer in the constant region. Slightly modified ARM-PCR with three nested multiplex PCR rounds yielded TCR beta libraries. A C-beta reverse primer was combined with TRBV1-TRBV30 forward primers in the first two PCR rounds, and each round had 10 cycles. One entry per CDR3 protein results from TCRdb running MiXCR on the multiplex PCR reads. The table lists about 74,000 distinct CDR3 sequences, about 72% of them singletons. DNA and RNA were both co-extracted from about 19-30 mg of bulk tissue that had not been sorted. Sequenced input: liver tumor tissue from sampling region 4. Subset indicated: tumor region T4, right-lateral pole. These receptor sequences come from a man in his forties with primary liver carcinoma and hepatitis B virus infection.

This clonotype occurred many times. The chain has TRBV7-8 and TRBJ2-3, with D uncertain. This CDR3 is 12 amino acids long. V was shortened by 5 bases and J by 5 bases, with 8 bases between the two germline ends. Per germline, CDR1 SGHVS and CDR2 FQNEAQ. The DNA of the CDR3 is TGTGCCAGCAGCACTCCCGTAGATACGCAGTATTTT. It codes for CASSTPVDTQYF.

The sample holds many counts of this clonotype. This chain links TRBV13 with TRBJ2-3, with D uncertain. The germline V gene has CDR1 PRHDT and CDR2 FYEKMQ (reference sequence). Trimming removed 7 bases from V and 1 base from J, with 18 bases in between. This CDR3 has 16 residues. CDR3 residues: CASTERKGRGTDTQYF. CDR3 DNA sequence: TGTGCCAGCACCGAACGAAAGGGCCGGGGCACAGATACGCAGTATTTT.

This chain links TRBV28 with TRBJ1-5, with D perhaps matching TRBD1 (5 bases). The CDR3 loop spans 14 amino acids. Looked up from germline, CDR1 is MDHEN and CDR2 is SYDVKM. The V and J ends lost 7 bases and 2 bases respectively, with 12 bases between them. CDR3 protein: CASTLDKGNQPQHF. Written as DNA, the CDR3 is TGTGCCAGCACCTTGGACAAGGGCAATCAGCCCCAGCATTTT.

This chain joins TRBV20-1 and TRBJ1-1; 7 positions agree with TRBD1. This CDR3 has 14 residues. With 0 bases clipped from V and 4 bases from J, the junction kept 5 bases outside the gene matches. Germline V lookup: CDR1 DFQATT, CDR2 SNEGSKA (reference sequence). CDR3 residues: CSARDNRGGTEAFF. The CDR3, as DNA: TGCAGTGCTAGAGATAACAGGGGTGGCACTGAAGCTTTCTTT.

This clonotype has ten or more counts. The gene calls are TRBV4-1 and TRBJ2-7; the match to TRBD2 covers 9 bases. This CDR3 region has 15 residues. Per the germline V gene, CDR1 is MGHRA and CDR2 is YSYEKL. V gave up 0 bases and J gave up 4 bases; unmatched junction bases: 4. The chain's CDR3 is CASSQDHSGRYEQYF. For the CDR3, the DNA is TGCGCCAGCAGCCAAGATCACAGCGGGAGGTACGAGCAGTACTTC.

Comment on this clonotype: A junction end diverges from the germline sequence, so it may reflect a read error. The V and J genes are TRBV7-8 and TRBJ2-7; possible D gene TRBD1, 6 bases. The germline gives CDR1 SGHVS, CDR2 FQNEAQ. This CDR3 has 16 amino acids. This chain's CDR3 is CASSSIGGATSYEQYF. In DNA, the CDR3 is TGTGCCAGCAGCTCCATAGGGGGAGCGACCTCCTATGAGCAGTACTTC.

As to this clonotype: Germline and junction disagree at one end, which may indicate a read error. V usage is TRBV11-2 and J usage is TRBJ2-7; the match to TRBD2 covers 7 bases. CDR3 length: 15 amino acids. The germline V gene has CDR1 SGHAT and CDR2 FQNNGV. CDR3 loop: CANNRRGTFSYDQYF. The CDR3 DNA reads as TGTGCTAACAACCGGCGGGGGACGTTCTCCTACGATCAGTACTTC.

This clonotype has more than one count but fewer than ten. The chain employs TRBV28 and TRBJ2-7, with D possibly matching TRBD1 (5 bases). This CDR3 has 14 amino acids. V lost 4 bases to trimming and J lost 2 bases, with 12 bases between them. Germline values: CDR1 MDHEN, CDR2 SYDVKM. The CDR3 nucleotides are TGTGCCAGCAGTTCACGGACACGAGCCTACGAGCAGTACTTC. Translation: CASSSRTRAYEQYF.

Note on this clonotype: A read error may produce the germline difference seen at one junction end. The chain links TRBV29-1 to TRBJ1-2; D ambiguous. This CDR3 has 14 residues. The germline CDR1 and CDR2 sequences are SQVTM and ANQGSEA. CDR3 sequence reads: CIVEDSPTDYGYTF. The CDR3, as DNA: TGCATCGTTGAAGATAGCCCCACGGATTATGGCTACACCTTC.

This clonotype was counted many times. The chain carries TRBV6-1 and TRBJ2-3, with D unclear. With 2 bases removed from V and 5 bases from J, the gap between germline ends came to 17 bases. CDR1 is MNHNS and CDR2 is SASEGT in the germline V gene. This CDR3 has 16 residues. CDR3 nucleotides: TGTGCCAGCAGTGAAAACCCCAATCCTGAGTTAGATACGCAGTATTTT. It translates to CASSENPNPELDTQYF.

This chain links TRBV30 with TRBJ2-5; D is tentatively TRBD1 or TRBD2 (5 bases each). Germline V gene sequence: CDR1 GTSNPN, CDR2 SVGIG (reference sequence). The CDR3 has 15 amino acids. V gave up 6 bases and J gave up 5 bases, with 22 bases separating them. CDR3: CACPALGEPVETQYF. CDR3 bases: TGTGCCTGCCCAGCCTTGGGGGAACCTGTGGAGACCCAGTACTTC.

The CDR3 sequence is CSVTTGGLTRELFF. The CDR3 region has the DNA TGCAGCGTAACTACAGGCGGCCTCACCCGTGAGCTGTTTTTT. V and J are TRBV29-1 and TRBJ2-2, with a tentative D call TRBD1 (5 bases). Germline assignment: CDR1 SQVTM and CDR2 ANQGSEA. V was shortened by 6 bases and J by 11 bases, with 22 bases between the two germline ends. CDR3 length equals 14 residues.

This clonotype was seen repeatedly, ten times or more. The chain couples TRBV6-5 to TRBJ2-1, with 13 nucleotides matching TRBD2. The trim removed 6 bases at V and 10 bases at J, leaving 9 bases unmatched. CDR1 and CDR2 (germline): MNHEY, SVGAGI. The CDR3 extends over 15 amino acids. The CDR3, as DNA: TGTGCCAGCAGACCCGAGGGACTAGCGGGAAACGAGCAGTTCTTC. Its translation is CASRPEGLAGNEQFF.

This clonotype was recorded at least ten times. V gene TRBV6-6 combines with J gene TRBJ2-2; 7 bases align to TRBD2. CDR1 MNHNY and CDR2 SVGAGI come from the germline V gene (reference sequence). CDR3 length: 13 residues. Trimming at V came to 2 bases and at J to 7 bases, leaving 1 base not matched to a gene. CDR3 protein: CASSYPGGGELFF. The CDR3 coding sequence is TGTGCCAGCAGTTACCCGGGGGGCGGGGAGCTGTTTTTT.